This T cell receptor (beta chain) was identified in a study of blood T cell repertoires in COVID-19. On the study more broadly: Acute-phase and convalescent COVID-19 samples originated in the United States, Italy and Spain. Sources were T cells, B-cell-depleted T cells, or PBMCs; the material itself was cDNA or gDNA.

As originally analysed: Amplification of reference gene primers was used by the study to estimate nucleated cell counts. The table came from immunoSEQ multiplex PCR; TCRdb's copy has only in-frame clones and leaves some out. The V and J calls and clone size are taken from that table; D and trimming were inferred from the DNA. The sample gives over 35,000 clones, 91% of which show up once; approximately 14% is in the top ten. The CDR3 loop spans 15 amino acids. The V end was cut by 0 bases, the J end by 4 bases, with 10 bases between. From germline, CDR1 is PRHDT and CDR2 FYEKMQ (reference sequence). The receptor's source is a woman aged 30 to 39 in a cohort sampled during active COVID-19. The gene calls are TRBV13 and TRBJ1-5; perhaps TRBD1 as D (6 bases). The sample taken for sequencing was peripheral blood. CDR3: CASSLGTGVNQPQHF. For the CDR3, the DNA is TGTGCCAGCAGCTTAGGGACAGGAGTTAATCAGCCCCAGCATTTT.